This T cell receptor beta chain was found in a study of blood T cell repertoires in COVID-19. Study in general: Samples of COVID-19 (acute and convalescent) were obtained from the United States, Italy and Spain.

Germline assignment: CDR1 SGHNT and CDR2 YENEEA. This CDR3 comprises 14 residues. After removal of 4 bases from V and 6 bases from J, the junction contained 3 bases not matched to a gene. Per the study methods: Nucleated cell counts were estimated from reference gene primer amplification. The protocol was immunoSEQ multiplex PCR, while the TCRdb copy is restricted to in-frame clones and leaves out a portion. The DNA was the basis for D and trimming; V, J and clone size are from that table. The table includes 350,000 to 450,000 clones, approximately 86% detected once. The receptor was derived from a human donor in a cohort sampled during active COVID-19. The sequenced sample consisted of peripheral blood. The V gene is TRBV11-3, the J gene TRBJ2-3; TRBD1 agrees at 11 bases. This chain's CDR3 is CASSSDRGRDTQYF. The CDR3 coding sequence is TGTGCCAGCAGCTCGGACAGGGGGCGGGATACGCAGTATTTT.